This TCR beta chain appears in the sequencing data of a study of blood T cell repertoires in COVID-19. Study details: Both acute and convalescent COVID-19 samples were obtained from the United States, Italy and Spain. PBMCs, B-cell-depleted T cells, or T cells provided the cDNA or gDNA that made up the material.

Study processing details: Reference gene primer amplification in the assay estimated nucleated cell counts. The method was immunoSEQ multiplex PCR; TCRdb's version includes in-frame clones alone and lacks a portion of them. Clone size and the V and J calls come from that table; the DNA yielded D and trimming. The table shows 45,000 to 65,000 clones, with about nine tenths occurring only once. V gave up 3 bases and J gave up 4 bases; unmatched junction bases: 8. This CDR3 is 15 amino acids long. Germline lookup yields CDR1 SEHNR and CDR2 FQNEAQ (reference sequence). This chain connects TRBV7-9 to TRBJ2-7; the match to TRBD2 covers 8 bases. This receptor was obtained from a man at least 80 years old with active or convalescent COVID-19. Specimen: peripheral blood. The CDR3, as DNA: TGTGCCAGCAGCTTGGGGAGCGGGAGTAGGTACGAGCAGTACTTC. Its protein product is CASSLGSGSRYEQYF.